One sample yielded the 17 T cell receptor beta chains listed below, sequenced in a study of blood T cell repertoires in COVID-19. Profiling relied on immunoSEQ multiplex PCR, and the TCRdb table lists in-frame clones only, not all of them. The sample records about 210,000 clones, 70% to 90% being singletons. Sequenced input: PBMCs or T cells enriched from blood (not recorded which). These receptors all stem from a woman aged 40 to 50 with acute COVID-19.

In this sample, this clone turned up a few times. The chain links TRBV27 to TRBJ2-7; 7 bases fit TRBD1. The CDR3 consists of 14 residues. V lost 6 bases, J lost 5 bases, and 10 bases stayed unmatched. Germline V gene sequence: CDR1 MNHEY, CDR2 SMNVEV (reference sequence). CDR3 amino acids: CASRPIDRVHEQYV. CDR3 in DNA: TGTGCCAGCAGACCTATTGACAGGGTCCACGAGCAGTACGTC.

The chain is built from TRBV18 and TRBJ2-1; 7 nucleotides align to TRBD1. V lost 4 bases and J lost 7; bases outside the gene matches: 4. CDR3 length: 13 amino acids. Germline-derived CDR1 and CDR2 are KGHSH and LQKENI. The CDR3 loop reads CASSLDRRNEQFF. CDR3 nucleotide sequence: TGTGCCAGCTCACTGGACAGGAGGAATGAGCAGTTCTTC.

The chain joins TRBV7-9 to TRBJ2-1; TRBD1 matches at 8 bases. The germline gives CDR1 SEHNR, CDR2 FQNEAQ (reference sequence). After removal of 5 bases from V and 3 bases from J, the junction contained 6 bases not matched to a gene. CDR3 length: 15 amino acids. The CDR3 bases are TGTGCCAGCAGCCCCCGGACAGGGCGCTACAATGAGCAGTTCTTC. Residues: CASSPRTGRYNEQFF. Full variable domain (outside the CDR3, taken from reference TRBV7-9 and TRBJ2-1): DTGVSQNPRHKITKRGQNVTFRCDPISEHNRLYWYRQTLGQGPEFLTYFQNEAQLEKSRLLSDRFSAERPKGSFSTLEIQRTEQGDSAMYLCASSPRTGRYNEQFFGPGTRLTVL.

The chain links TRBV29-1 to TRBJ1-2; D might be TRBD1 (5 bases). V lost 7 bases and J 0 bases, leaving 9 bases between the germline ends. CDR1 and CDR2 (germline): SQVTM, ANQGSEA. The CDR3 length is 12 residues. Written as DNA, the CDR3 is TGCAGCGCCGTGACAGCTAACTATGGCTACACCTTC. Encoded protein: CSAVTANYGYTF.

This sequence joins TRBV10-1 and TRBJ2-3; a weak D match, TRBD2 (7 bases). The germline V and J ends were trimmed by 0 bases and 0 bases, with 13 bases remaining between them. In germline, CDR1 is WNHNN, CDR2 SYGVQD (reference sequence). This CDR3 comprises 17 residues. CDR3 nucleotides: TGCGCCAGCAGTGAGTCACGGGGGGCCCGGAGCACAGATACGCAGTATTTT. It encodes CASSESRGARSTDTQYF.

The chain joins TRBV6-2 or TRBV6-3 to TRBJ1-1, with D maybe TRBD1 (5 bases). Trimming removed 6 bases from V and 7 bases from J, with 18 bases in between. Looked up from germline, CDR1 is MNHEY and CDR2 is SVGEGT. The CDR3 is made up of 14 amino acids. The CDR3 nucleotides read TGTGCCAGCAGCACGTCCCCAGGGCCTCATGAAGCTTTCTTT. This translates into CASSTSPGPHEAFF.

The V call is TRBV12-5, the J call TRBJ1-4, with 7 bases that match TRBD1. Germline lookup yields CDR1 LGHNT and CDR2 FRNRAP. Losses at the gene ends were 6 bases for V and 1 base for J; bases not matched to a gene: 2. The CDR3 spans 14 residues. The CDR3 sequence: CASGNRGTNEKLFF. The CDR3 nucleotides read TGTGCTAGTGGAAACAGGGGAACTAATGAAAAACTGTTTTTT.

The V call is TRBV4-3, the J call TRBJ2-1; 16 bases line up with TRBD2. The CDR3 length is 19 residues. V was pared by 2 bases and J by 8 bases, with 12 bases of the junction left unmatched. CDR1 LGHNA and CDR2 YSLEER come from the germline V gene. Here the CDR3 reads CASSQFPGLAGGPSDEQFF. In DNA, the CDR3 is TGCGCCAGCAGCCAATTTCCGGGACTAGCGGGAGGGCCGTCCGATGAGCAGTTCTTC.

The V gene is TRBV19, the J gene TRBJ2-1; the match to TRBD2 covers 7 bases. V shed 7 bases and J 0 bases; nucleotides not matched to a gene: 6. The CDR3 loop spans 15 amino acids. Germline loops: CDR1 LNHDA, CDR2 SQIVND (reference sequence). CDR3 in amino acids: CASKGPGGSYNEQFF. The CDR3 DNA is TGTGCCAGTAAAGGCCCGGGAGGCTCCTACAATGAGCAGTTCTTC.

The CDR3 coding sequence is TGTGCCAGCAGCTTAGGCACTAGCGCCTCCTACGAGCAGTACTTC. The encoded protein is CASSLGTSASYEQYF. The chain is built from TRBV7-9 and TRBJ2-7, with TRBD2 matching over 7 bases. The trim removed 1 base at V and 0 bases at J, leaving 3 bases unmatched. The CDR3 consists of 15 residues. Germline CDR1 SEHNR, CDR2 FQNEAQ (reference sequence).

CDR3 coding DNA: TGCAGCGTGCCACCGGGACAGGGGGCGGGGAACACTGAAGCTTTCTTT. Its translation: CSVPPGQGAGNTEAFF. The V gene is TRBV29-1, the J gene TRBJ1-1, with TRBD1 matching 12 bases. V shed 6 bases, J shed 1 base, and the junction held 9 bases outside the gene matches. Germline CDR1 and CDR2: SQVTM and ANQGSEA. The CDR3 has 16 residues. Complete variable domain (other parts from reference TRBV29-1 and TRBJ1-1): SAVISQKPSRDICQRGTSLTIQCQVDSQVTMMFWYRQQPGQSLTLIATANQGSEATYESGFVIDKFPISRPNLTFSTLTVSNMSPEDSSIYLCSVPPGQGAGNTEAFFGQGTRLTVV.

The chain links TRBV19 to TRBJ2-3; TRBD1 is a possible D gene (6 bases). This CDR3 is 13 amino acids long. V shed 8 bases and J shed 1 base, with 10 bases lying between them. Germline V lookup: CDR1 LNHDA, CDR2 SQIVND (reference sequence). CDR3 sequence reads: CASGQQRTDTQYF. DNA for the CDR3: TGTGCCAGTGGACAGCAGCGCACAGATACGCAGTATTTT.

This clone was counted a few times. The chain employs TRBV7-2 and TRBJ2-5, with D hard to call. Looked up from germline, CDR1 is SGHTA and CDR2 is FQGNSA. V was clipped by 3 bases and J by 4 bases, with 9 bases between them. This CDR3 has 13 residues. In nucleotides, the CDR3 is TGTGCCAGCAGCTTTGGCAGTATAGAGACCCAGTACTTC. It yields the protein CASSFGSIETQYF.

The rearrangement uses TRBV7-2 and TRBJ1-2; D perhaps matches TRBD1 (5 bases). Germline CDR1 reads SGHTA; CDR2 reads FQGNSA. V was trimmed by 5 bases and J by 6 bases, leaving 25 bases between them. This CDR3 has 17 amino acids. The CDR3 nucleotides are TGTGCCAGCAGCCCACGCGGTCAAAGGGGCTCCGAGCATGGCTACACCTTC. Protein product: CASSPRGQRGSEHGYTF.

The chain couples TRBV5-1 to TRBJ1-1, with a weak D call TRBD1 (6 bases). The germline gives CDR1 SGHRS, CDR2 YFSETQ. The CDR3 loop spans 17 amino acids. Trimming stripped 1 base from V and 0 bases from J, with 16 bases between. The CDR3 DNA follows: TGCGCCAGCAGCTTGTTTTCGGGGGGCTCCATGAACACTGAAGCTTTCTTT. Residues: CASSLFSGGSMNTEAFF.

The rearrangement uses TRBV4-1 and TRBJ1-3; tentatively, D is TRBD1 (6 bases). V was trimmed by 1 base and J by 4 bases, leaving 11 bases between them. The germline gives CDR1 MGHRA, CDR2 YSYEKL. The CDR3 contains 15 residues. CDR3: CASSQARGAGNTIYF. In nucleotides, the CDR3 is TGCGCCAGCAGCCAAGCTCGGGGGGCCGGAAACACCATATATTTT.

The chain joins TRBV11-2 to TRBJ1-3; D might be TRBD1 (6 bases). V was trimmed by 2 bases and J by 6 bases, leaving 14 bases between them. CDR1 is SGHAT, CDR2 FQNNGV, per germline. The CDR3 contains 15 residues. CDR3 nucleotide sequence: TGTGCCAGCAGCTTAAAGACAGGATACATAAACACCATATATTTT. Its translation: CASSLKTGYINTIYF.